This TCR beta chain was documented in a study of beta chain features in type 1 diabetes. This clone was seen at least ten times. The target antigen is unknown. V dropped 1 base and J dropped 6; count of bases not matched to a gene: 7. Germline V gene sequence: CDR1 SQVTM, CDR2 ANQGSEA. CDR3 length: 15 amino acids. General study findings and limits: Amplification by PCR could prefer shorter templates, with the same effect in patients and controls. Shortening that was moderate but significant affected the TCRB CDR3s of Type 1 diabetes patients in all four CD4+ subsets.

The sequenced template was cDNA made from the entire isolated RNA. TCRdb's table, derived via immunoSEQ multiplex PCR, lists solely in-frame clones and lacks some. The table shows approximately 170,000 clones, with approximately 8.4% occurring only once. The sample was central memory CD4+ T cells from blood. The TCR sequence derives from a man in his late teens or twenties with type 1 diabetes. The chain carries TRBV29-1 and TRBJ2-1; 9 bases align to TRBD1. CDR3 coding DNA: TGCAGCGTTGAAGCCCGACAGGGGGAATTCAATGAGCAGTTCTTC. Its translation: CSVEARQGEFNEQFF.